What follows is one T cell receptor beta chain and its context. Its antigen is unknown. Germline CDR1 is LNHDA and CDR2 is SQIVND (reference sequence). Trimming took 6 bases from V and 5 from J, leaving 17 bases between them. The CDR3 totals 15 residues. The data were obtained in a study of cytomegalovirus exposure and HLA in healthy donors. Study-level findings and limits: Cytomegalovirus-associated TCR beta chains were listed, numbering 150 to 200.

Researchers ran the PCR with 60 Vbeta and 13 Jbeta primers. Measured with immunoSEQ multiplex PCR; TCRdb has only the in-frame clones, and not every one. The table includes hundreds of thousands of clones, 60% to 80% detected once. The sample taken for sequencing was PBMCs. This clonotype originated in a male donor in good health and CMV-seronegative. This rearrangement joins TRBV19 to TRBJ2-1, with D possibly matching TRBD1 (6 bases). In DNA form, the CDR3 reads TGTGCCAGTAGCCTCCGGACAGACCCTGACAATGAGCAGTTCTTC. Residues: CASSLRTDPDNEQFF.